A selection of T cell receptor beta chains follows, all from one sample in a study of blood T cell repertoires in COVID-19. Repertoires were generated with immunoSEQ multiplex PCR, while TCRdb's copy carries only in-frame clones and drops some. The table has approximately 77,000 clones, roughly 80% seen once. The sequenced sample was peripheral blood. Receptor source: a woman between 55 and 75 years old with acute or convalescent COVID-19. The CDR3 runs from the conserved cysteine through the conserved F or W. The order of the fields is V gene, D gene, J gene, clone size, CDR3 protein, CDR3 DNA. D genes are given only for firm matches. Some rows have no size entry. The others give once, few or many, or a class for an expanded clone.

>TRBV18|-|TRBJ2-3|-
CASSQTSPGADTQYF
TGTGCCAGCTCACAAACATCCCCCGGGGCAGATACGCAGTATTTT
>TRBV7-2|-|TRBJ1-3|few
CASSPPQAGNTIYF
TGTGCCAGCAGCCCCCCCCAGGCGGGAAACACCATATATTTT
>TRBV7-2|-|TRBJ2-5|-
CASSLVTGQETQYF
TGTGCCAGCAGCTTAGTGACCGGGCAAGAGACCCAGTACTTC
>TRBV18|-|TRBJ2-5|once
CASSPPAAQETQYF
TGTGCCAGCTCACCACCGGCGGCCCAAGAGACCCAGTACTTC
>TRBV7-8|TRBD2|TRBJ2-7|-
CASSTSGRDGEQYF
TGTGCCAGCAGCACGTCGGGGAGGGATGGCGAGCAGTACTTC
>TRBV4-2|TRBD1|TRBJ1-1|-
CASSPDRRGEAFF
TGTGCCAGCAGCCCGGACAGGCGGGGTGAAGCTTTCTTT
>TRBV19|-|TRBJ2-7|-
CASRTNRDSGSYEQYF
TGTGCCAGTAGGACCAACCGGGACTCCGGCTCCTACGAGCAGTACTTC
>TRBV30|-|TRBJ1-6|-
CAGRGEFNSPLHF
TGTGCCGGCCGAGGCGAGTTTAATTCACCCCTCCACTTT
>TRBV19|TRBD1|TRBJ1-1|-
CASSMGQGWGMNTEAFF
TGTGCCAGTAGTATGGGACAGGGATGGGGCATGAACACTGAAGCTTTCTTT
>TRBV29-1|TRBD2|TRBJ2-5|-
CSVDASGPGTQYF
TGCAGCGTTGATGCTAGCGGCCCCGGGACCCAGTACTTC
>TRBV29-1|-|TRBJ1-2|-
CSVDGGGGYGYTF
TGCAGCGTTGATGGGGGGGGAGGCTATGGCTACACCTTC
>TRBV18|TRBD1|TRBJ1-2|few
CASSPGLQGGEGYTF
TGTGCCAGCTCACCGGGACTTCAGGGGGGCGAGGGCTACACCTTC
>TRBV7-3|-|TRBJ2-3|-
CASSSSSSTDTQYF
TGTGCCAGCAGTTCCTCTTCTAGCACAGATACGCAGTATTTT
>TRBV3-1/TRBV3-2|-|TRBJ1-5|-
CASRQGWGNQPQHF
TGTGCCAGCAGGCAGGGTTGGGGCAATCAGCCCCAGCATTTT
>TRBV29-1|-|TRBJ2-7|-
CSVEDKSPSREQYF
TGCAGCGTTGAAGACAAGTCACCCTCCAGGGAGCAGTACTTC
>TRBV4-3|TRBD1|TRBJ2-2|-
CASSQLRGRRTGELFF
TGCGCCAGCAGCCAGCTCAGGGGGCGGCGCACCGGGGAGCTGTTTTTT
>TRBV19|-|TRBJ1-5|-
CASSVTDYQPQHF
TGTGCCAGTAGTGTGACAGATTATCAGCCCCAGCATTTT
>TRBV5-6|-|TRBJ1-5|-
CASSLRGAPGSNQPQHF
TGTGCCAGCAGCTTGCGGGGGGCCCCTGGGAGCAATCAGCCCCAGCATTTT
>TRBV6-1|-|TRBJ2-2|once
CASSYTGTTGELFF
TGTGCCAGCAGTTATACAGGAACCACCGGGGAGCTGTTTTTT
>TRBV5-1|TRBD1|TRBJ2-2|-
CASSEGQGGTGELFF
TGCGCCAGCAGCGAGGGACAGGGTGGCACCGGGGAGCTGTTTTTT
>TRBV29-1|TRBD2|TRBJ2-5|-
CSVDGLAGASDQETQYF
TGCAGCGTCGACGGACTAGCGGGGGCTAGTGACCAAGAGACCCAGTACTTC
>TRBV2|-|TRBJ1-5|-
CASSVWGGGNQPQHF
TGTGCCAGCAGTGTATGGGGGGGAGGCAATCAGCCCCAGCATTTT
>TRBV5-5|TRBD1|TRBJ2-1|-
CASSSGTGSYNEQFF
TGTGCCAGCAGCTCCGGGACAGGGTCCTACAATGAGCAGTTCTTC
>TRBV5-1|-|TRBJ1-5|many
CASSLEAGNQPQHF
TGCGCCAGCAGCTTAGAGGCAGGCAATCAGCCCCAGCATTTT
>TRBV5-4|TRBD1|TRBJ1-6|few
CASSLGDRESSPLHF
TGTGCCAGCAGCTTGGGGGACAGGGAGTCTTCACCCCTCCACTTT
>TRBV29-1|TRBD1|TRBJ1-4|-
CSGKGAANEKLFF
TGCAGCGGTAAGGGGGCAGCTAATGAAAAACTGTTTTTT
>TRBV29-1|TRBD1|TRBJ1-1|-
CSAWDRDTEAFF
TGCAGCGCTTGGGACAGGGACACTGAAGCTTTCTTT
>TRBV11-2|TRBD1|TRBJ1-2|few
CASSLDQGQGSGGYTF
TGTGCCAGCAGCTTAGATCAGGGACAGGGGAGTGGCGGCTACACCTTC
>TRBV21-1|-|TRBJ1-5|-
CASSGYIPGQPQHF
TGTGCCAGCAGCGGATATATCCCGGGTCAGCCCCAGCATTTT
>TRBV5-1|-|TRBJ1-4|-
CASSFQGLNEKLFF
TGCGCCAGCAGCTTTCAGGGTTTAAATGAAAAACTGTTTTTT
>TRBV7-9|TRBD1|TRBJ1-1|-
CASIPAAGGTEAFF
TGTGCCAGCATTCCAGCCGCAGGGGGCACTGAAGCTTTCTTT
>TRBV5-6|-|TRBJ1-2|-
CASSLTGGFYGYTF
TGTGCCAGCAGCTTAACGGGCGGGTTCTATGGCTACACCTTC
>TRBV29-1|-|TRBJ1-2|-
CSVDTGGNGYTF
TGCAGCGTTGATACGGGAGGAAACGGCTACACCTTC
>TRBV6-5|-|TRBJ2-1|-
CASRDAGFEQFF
TGTGCCAGCAGGGATGCAGGGTTTGAGCAGTTCTTC
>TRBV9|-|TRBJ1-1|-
CASSVTANTEAFF
TGTGCCAGCAGCGTAACAGCGAACACTGAAGCTTTCTTT
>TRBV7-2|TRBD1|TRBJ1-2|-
CASSSARTGGIYGYTF
TGTGCCAGCAGCTCAGCCCGGACAGGGGGCATCTATGGCTACACCTTC
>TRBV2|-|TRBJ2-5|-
CASRLAGFQETQYF
TGTGCCAGCCGACTTGCGGGGTTCCAAGAGACCCAGTACTTC
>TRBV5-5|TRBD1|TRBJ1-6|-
CASSSTGARTPLHF
TGTGCCAGCAGCTCGACAGGGGCACGGACACCCCTCCACTTT
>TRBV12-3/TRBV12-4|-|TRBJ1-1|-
CASSLQGYTEAFF
TGTGCCAGCAGCCTACAGGGATACACTGAAGCTTTCTTT
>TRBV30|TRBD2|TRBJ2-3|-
CAWSVGGFADTQYF
TGTGCCTGGAGTGTGGGGGGGTTCGCAGATACGCAGTATTTT
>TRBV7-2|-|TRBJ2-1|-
CASSFRTLAYEQFF
TGTGCCAGCAGCTTCCGCACCCTAGCGTACGAGCAGTTCTTC
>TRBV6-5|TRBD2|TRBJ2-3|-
CASSLGGTDTQYF
TGTGCCAGCAGCCTGGGGGGGACAGATACGCAGTATTTT
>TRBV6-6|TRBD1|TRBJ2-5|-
CASNNRGGETQYF
TGTGCCAGCAATAACAGGGGTGGGGAGACCCAGTACTTC
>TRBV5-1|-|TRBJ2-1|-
CASSLAMNEQFF
TGCGCCAGCAGCTTGGCCATGAATGAGCAGTTCTTC
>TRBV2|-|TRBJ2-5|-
CASGGLGGEVETQYF
TGTGCCAGCGGGGGGTTGGGCGGGGAAGTGGAGACCCAGTACTTC
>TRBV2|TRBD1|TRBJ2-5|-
CASSRDRGRQETQYF
TGTGCCAGCAGTAGAGACAGGGGGAGACAAGAGACCCAGTACTTC
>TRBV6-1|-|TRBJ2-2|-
CASSEEGRRTGELFF
TGTGCCAGCAGTGAAGAGGGGCGACGCACCGGGGAGCTGTTTTTT
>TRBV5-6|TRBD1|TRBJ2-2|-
CASSFTGGAGELFF
TGTGCCAGCAGCTTTACAGGGGGCGCCGGGGAGCTGTTTTTT
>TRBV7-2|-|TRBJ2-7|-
CASSWGHGEDYEQYF
TGTGCCAGCAGCTGGGGGCATGGGGAAGATTACGAGCAGTACTTC
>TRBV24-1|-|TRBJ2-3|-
CATSDPGTSYTDTQYF
TGTGCCACCAGTGATCCCGGGACATCTTACACAGATACGCAGTATTTT
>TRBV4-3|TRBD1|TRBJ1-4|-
CASSQGFRDRGDYWEKLFF
TGCGCCAGCAGCCAAGGCTTTAGGGACAGGGGGGATTATTGGGAAAAACTGTTTTTT
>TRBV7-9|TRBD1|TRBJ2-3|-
CASTQAGGADTQYF
TGTGCCAGCACCCAAGCAGGGGGCGCAGATACGCAGTATTTT
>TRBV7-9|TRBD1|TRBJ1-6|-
CASSPTRTGDNSPLHF
TGTGCCAGCAGCCCTACCCGGACAGGGGATAATTCACCCCTCCACTTT
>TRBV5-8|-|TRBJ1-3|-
CASSLHSPGNTIYF
TGTGCCAGCAGCTTGCACTCTCCTGGAAACACCATATATTTT
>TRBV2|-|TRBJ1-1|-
CASSEAALRVNTEAFF
TGTGCCAGCAGTGAAGCTGCCCTCAGGGTGAACACTGAAGCTTTCTTT